One sample yielded the 27 T cell receptor beta chains listed below, sequenced in a study of T cell responses to AZD1222 COVID-19 vaccine. Sequencing was performed with immunoSEQ multiplex PCR; in TCRdb, only in-frame clones are kept and a portion is missing. The table shows about 120,000 clones, with roughly 90% occurring only once. The sequencing here drew on peripheral blood, taken on day 0 of AZD1222 vaccination. Every receptor here comes from an adult in good health.

The chain joins TRBV6-5 to TRBJ1-3, with 8 bases identical to TRBD1. The germline gives CDR1 MNHEY, CDR2 SVGAGI. V shed 5 bases and J 6 bases; nucleotides not matched to a gene: 6. The CDR3 loop spans 14 amino acids. CDR3 sequence: CASSPGQVLNTIYF. CDR3 DNA sequence: TGTGCCAGCAGTCCGGGACAGGTCTTAAACACCATATATTTT.

The chain links TRBV13 to TRBJ1-4; D might be TRBD1 (6 bases). Trimming removed 5 bases from V and 7 bases from J, with 14 bases in between. The CDR3 has 14 residues. Germline V gene sequence: CDR1 PRHDT, CDR2 FYEKMQ (reference sequence). CDR3: CASSERGKAEKLFF. The CDR3 nucleotides are TGTGCCAGCAGCGAGAGGGGGAAGGCTGAAAAACTGTTTTTT.

CDR3 loop: CASSVGGGDSYEQYF. For the CDR3, the DNA is TGTGCCAGCAGCGTAGGAGGAGGCGACTCCTACGAGCAGTACTTC. The rearrangement joins TRBV9 to TRBJ2-7, with TRBD2 as a possible D gene (5 bases). Between the trimmed V and J ends, which lost 0 bases and 0 bases, there was a span of 10 bases. Germline V gene data show CDR1 as SGDLS and CDR2 as YYNGEE. The CDR3 runs 15 residues.

The chain joins TRBV7-9 to TRBJ1-2; a possible D gene is TRBD1 (6 bases). The length of the CDR3 is 14 residues. CDR1 and CDR2 from the germline V gene are SEHNR and FQNEAQ (reference sequence). The V gene lost 0 bases and the J gene lost 2 bases, with 7 bases spanning the gap. The CDR3 spells CASSLAGQNYGYTF. Here the CDR3 DNA reads TGTGCCAGCAGCTTAGCCGGACAGAACTATGGCTACACCTTC.

This clone was found once. The chain recombines TRBV5-1 with TRBJ2-1; D is tentatively TRBD1 or TRBD2 (5 bases each). Germline V gene data show CDR1 as SGHRS and CDR2 as YFSETQ. This CDR3 spans 15 amino acids. V was pared by 0 bases and J by 9 bases, with 16 bases between. The CDR3 bases are TGCGCCAGCAGCTTGGCCGCGACGGGGCACAGTGAGCAGTTCTTC. Amino acids: CASSLAATGHSEQFF. Full variable domain (remainder filled in from reference TRBV5-1 and TRBJ2-1): KAGVTQTPRYLIKTRGQQVTLSCSPISGHRSVSWYQQTPGQGLQFLFEYFSETQRNKGNFPGRFSGRQFSNSRSEMNVSTLELGDSALYLCASSLAATGHSEQFFGPGTRLTVL.

This chain links TRBV18 with TRBJ1-1; 7 nucleotides line up with TRBD1. The CDR3 totals 15 residues. After removal of 9 bases from V and 2 bases from J, the junction contained 12 bases not matched to a gene. In germline, CDR1 is KGHSH, CDR2 LQKENI. The CDR3 nucleotides are TGTGCCAGTTCAGGGGGAAAGGCGCTTAACACTGAAGCTTTCTTT. Amino acid sequence: CASSGGKALNTEAFF.

This clone has a handful of counts. The rearrangement joins TRBV9 to TRBJ2-6; TRBD1 aligns across 7 bases. V lost 3 bases and J lost 0; bases outside the gene matches: 12. The CDR3 sequence is 19 residues long. Germline values: CDR1 SGDLS, CDR2 YYNGEE. The CDR3 nucleotides are TGTGCCAGCAGCGCAGGACCAGGGGGTGTGGGCTCTGGGGCCAACGTCCTGACTTTC. It codes for CASSAGPGGVGSGANVLTF. Combining the CDR3 with reference TRBV9 and TRBJ2-6 gives the whole variable domain DSGVTQTPKHLITATGQRVTLRCSPRSGDLSVYWYQQSLDQGLQFLIQYYNGEERAKGNILERFSAQQFPDLHSELNLSSLELGDSALYFCASSAGPGGVGSGANVLTFGAGSRLTVL.

The CDR3 DNA follows: TGTGCCACCAGCTCACGACTAACTAGCGGGGGGCTCGGCTCCTACGAGCAGTACTTC. This codes for CATSSRLTSGGLGSYEQYF. This chain connects TRBV15 to TRBJ2-7, with 12 bases aligning to TRBD2. The CDR3 spans 19 residues. Trimming at V came to 5 bases and at J to 0 bases, leaving 14 bases not matched to a gene. The germline V gene encodes CDR1 LNHNV and CDR2 YYDKDF (reference sequence). The variable domain in full, with the rest retrieved from reference TRBV15 and TRBJ2-7, is DAMVIQNPRYQVTQFGKPVTLSCSQTLNHNVMYWYQQKSSQAPKLLFHYYDKDFNNEADTPDNFQSRRPNTSFCFLDIRSPGLGDTAMYLCATSSRLTSGGLGSYEQYFGPGTRLTVT.

The chain uses TRBV6-5 and TRBJ1-2; D is unclear. Trimming removed 4 bases at V and 4 bases at J, with 7 bases between. Germline V gene lookup returns CDR1 MNHEY and CDR2 SVGAGI. The CDR3 loop spans 12 amino acids. CDR3 DNA sequence: TGTGCCAGCAGTTCGGACGGCTATGGCTACACCTTC. This gives the protein CASSSDGYGYTF.

The chain employs TRBV2 and TRBJ1-1; D unclear. Germline loops: CDR1 SNHLY, CDR2 FYNNEI. V dropped 3 bases and J dropped 0 bases, with 11 bases sitting between them. The CDR3 extends over 15 amino acids. The CDR3 DNA sequence: TGTGCCAGCAGTGAGCCAGACCTTATGAACACTGAAGCTTTCTTT. It codes for CASSEPDLMNTEAFF.

A word on this clone: In the same sample, other DNA sequences code for this CDR3. This rearrangement joins TRBV6-5 to TRBJ1-1, with 11 positions matching TRBD1. The CDR3 is 14 amino acids. V shed 6 bases, J shed 5 bases, and the junction held 5 bases outside the gene matches. The germline gives CDR1 MNHEY, CDR2 SVGAGI. Here the CDR3 reads CASSYGTGGTEAFF. The CDR3 DNA sequence: TGTGCCAGCAGCTACGGGACAGGGGGGACTGAAGCTTTCTTT.

This clone is a singleton in its sample. This sequence joins TRBV18 and TRBJ1-2, with a weak D call TRBD1 (6 bases). CDR3 length equals 17 residues. V lost 3 bases, J lost 2 bases, and 19 bases lay in between. Germline assignment: CDR1 KGHSH and CDR2 LQKENI. Here the CDR3 reads CASSPPTGGRLNYGYTF. The CDR3 coding sequence is TGTGCCAGCTCACCCCCAACTGGGGGGCGTCTCAACTATGGCTACACCTTC.

This chain uses TRBV9 with TRBJ2-7; tentatively, D is TRBD1 (6 bases). Between the trimmed V and J ends, which lost 5 bases and 5 bases, there was a span of 23 bases. This CDR3 has 16 amino acids. Germline-derived CDR1 and CDR2 are SGDLS and YYNGEE. The CDR3 DNA sequence: TGTGCCAGCAGTGAAGGCCGGGGCAGGGGAAACCACGAGCAGTACTTC. Its translation: CASSEGRGRGNHEQYF.

V and J are TRBV5-8 and TRBJ2-2, with 7 bases matching TRBD2. The CDR3 runs 18 residues. Losses at the gene ends were 0 bases for V and 3 bases for J; bases not matched to a gene: 11. Germline CDR1 reads SGHTS; CDR2 reads YDEGEE. CDR3 sequence (DNA): TGTGCCAGCAGCTTGGGAGGTGGGCTAGCGGAGTACACCGGGGAGCTGTTTTTT. This encodes CASSLGGGLAEYTGELFF.

The gene calls are TRBV6-5 and TRBJ1-4; 7 bases agree with TRBD1. Germline V gene data show CDR1 as MNHEY and CDR2 as SVGAGI. This CDR3 region has 14 residues. V trimming: 5 bases; J trimming: 8 bases; junction bases outside the gene matches: 8. CDR3 DNA: TGTGCCAGCAGTAACCGACAGGGCGGCGAAAAACTGTTTTTT. Translating gives CASSNRQGGEKLFF.

The chain employs TRBV7-2 and TRBJ2-5; D may be TRBD2 (6 bases). The CDR3 loop spans 14 amino acids. Germline lookup yields CDR1 SGHTA and CDR2 FQGNSA. V lost 1 base and J lost 4, with 10 bases in between. The CDR3 region has the DNA TGTGCCAGCAGCTTAGGAGGGAGGCGAGAGACCCAGTACTTC. As protein: CASSLGGRRETQYF.

The V and J genes are TRBV6-2 or TRBV6-3 and TRBJ2-5; TRBD1 matches 10 bases. Trimming removed 5 bases from V and 5 bases from J; junction bases left unmatched: 8. The CDR3 extends over 15 amino acids. CDR1 and CDR2 from the germline V gene are MNHEY and SVGEGT. CDR3 nucleotide sequence: TGTGCCAGCAGTCTGACAGGGGGCCGTGGGGAGACCCAGTACTTC. Its protein product is CASSLTGGRGETQYF.

The rearrangement uses TRBV18 and TRBJ1-6; TRBD1 is a possible D gene (6 bases). Trimming pared 3 bases from V and 7 bases from J, leaving 10 bases between. There are 14 residues in the CDR3. CDR1 and CDR2 (germline): KGHSH, LQKENI. In DNA form, the CDR3 reads TGTGCCAGCTCACCGGACAGCGACAATTCACCCCTCCACTTT. Translating gives CASSPDSDNSPLHF.

V and J are TRBV19 and TRBJ2-3; D unresolved. The CDR3 consists of 15 residues. The V end lost 5 bases, the J end lost 2 bases, and 14 bases lay between the germline ends. Per germline, CDR1 LNHDA and CDR2 SQIVND (reference sequence). In DNA, the CDR3 is TGTGCCAGTAGTTATTTCGGATCTTCCACAGATACGCAGTATTTT. This gives the protein CASSYFGSSTDTQYF.

The chain links TRBV11-2 to TRBJ1-1; D is ambiguous. V shed 2 bases and J shed 2 bases, with 3 bases lying between them. The CDR3 has 12 residues. Germline V lookup: CDR1 SGHAT, CDR2 FQNNGV. This CDR3 reads CASSLQNTEAFF. CDR3 in DNA: TGTGCCAGCAGCTTACAAAACACTGAAGCTTTCTTT.

The chain combines TRBV5-1 with TRBJ2-7; D may be TRBD1 (6 bases). Per germline, CDR1 SGHRS and CDR2 YFSETQ. This CDR3 is built from 15 residues. Trimming took off 5 bases at V and 6 bases at J, with 21 bases between the two ends. The DNA of the CDR3 is TGCGCCAGCAGTAGGACAGACCCCGTCCTTCCCGAGCAGTACTTC. Translation gives CASSRTDPVLPEQYF.

The CDR3 is CASSLPGGAATEAFF. CDR3 DNA sequence: TGTGCCAGCAGCTTGCCCGGGGGGGCCGCCACTGAAGCTTTCTTT. V gene TRBV13 combines with J gene TRBJ1-1; the D gene is possibly TRBD1 (6 bases). The CDR3 extends over 15 amino acids. Germline V gene sequence: CDR1 PRHDT, CDR2 FYEKMQ (reference sequence). V was pared by 3 bases and J by 4 bases, with 15 bases between.

The chain couples TRBV2 to TRBJ1-2; 7 positions agree with TRBD1. The V gene end was trimmed by 4 bases and the J gene end by 2 bases; junction bases not matched to a gene: 7. Germline V gene sequence: CDR1 SNHLY, CDR2 FYNNEI. The CDR3 length is 15 residues. The CDR3 sequence is CASSGQGSKNYGYTF. The CDR3 nucleotides are TGTGCCAGCAGTGGACAGGGATCAAAAAACTATGGCTACACCTTC.

Remarks on this clone: Other nucleotide sequences in the sample specify the same CDR3. The rearrangement links TRBV7-9 to TRBJ1-1, with D unresolved. Germline CDR1 SEHNR, CDR2 FQNEAQ (reference sequence). This CDR3 has 13 amino acids. Trimming took 3 bases from V and 1 from J, leaving 6 bases between them. CDR3 DNA sequence: TGTGCCAGCAGCTTGGTGGAGAACACTGAAGCTTTCTTT. Protein product: CASSLVENTEAFF.

The chain couples TRBV6-6 to TRBJ1-2; TRBD1 matches at 8 bases. This CDR3 comprises 18 residues. CDR1 is MNHNY and CDR2 is SVGAGI in the germline V gene (reference sequence). V gave up 5 bases and J gave up 2 bases; unmatched junction bases: 16. The CDR3 DNA reads as TGTGCCAGCAGTCGCCTACGGACAGGGCTTTTGGAAAACTATGGCTACACCTTC. Protein product: CASSRLRTGLLENYGYTF.

V gene TRBV14 combines with J gene TRBJ2-7; 9 bases line up with TRBD1. J lost 3 bases, V lost 3 bases, and 12 bases had no gene match. CDR3 length: 17 amino acids. In germline, CDR1 is SGHDN, CDR2 FVKESK. Here the CDR3 reads CASSHGKGMTGGYEQYF. The CDR3 region has the DNA TGTGCCAGCAGCCATGGAAAAGGGATGACAGGGGGCTACGAGCAGTACTTC.

The rearrangement uses TRBV5-1 and TRBJ2-1; tentatively, D is TRBD2 (6 bases). This CDR3 is 13 amino acids long. Trimming took 3 bases from V and 6 from J, leaving 10 bases between them. Germline CDR1 reads SGHRS; CDR2 reads YFSETQ. In DNA, the CDR3 is TGCGCCAGCAGCTCGGGACTCGCCAATGAGCAGTTCTTC. Translation: CASSSGLANEQFF. Using reference TRBV5-1 and TRBJ2-1 for the parts outside the CDR3, the full variable domain is KAGVTQTPRYLIKTRGQQVTLSCSPISGHRSVSWYQQTPGQGLQFLFEYFSETQRNKGNFPGRFSGRQFSNSRSEMNVSTLELGDSALYLCASSSGLANEQFFGPGTRLTVL.